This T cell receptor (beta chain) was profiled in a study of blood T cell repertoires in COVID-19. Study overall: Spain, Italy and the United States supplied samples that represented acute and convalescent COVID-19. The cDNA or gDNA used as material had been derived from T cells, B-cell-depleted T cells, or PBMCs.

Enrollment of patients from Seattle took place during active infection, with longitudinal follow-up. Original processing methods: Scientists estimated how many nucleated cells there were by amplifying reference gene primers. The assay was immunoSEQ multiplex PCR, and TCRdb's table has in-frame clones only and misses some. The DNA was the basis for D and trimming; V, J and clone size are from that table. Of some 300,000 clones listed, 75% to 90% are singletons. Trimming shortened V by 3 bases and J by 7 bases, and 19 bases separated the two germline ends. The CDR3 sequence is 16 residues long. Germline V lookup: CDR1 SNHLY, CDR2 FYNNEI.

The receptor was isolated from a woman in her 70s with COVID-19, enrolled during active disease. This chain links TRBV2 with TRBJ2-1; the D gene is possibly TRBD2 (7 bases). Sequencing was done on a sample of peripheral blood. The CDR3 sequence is CASSDVNGGQYNEQFF. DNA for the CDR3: TGTGCCAGCAGTGATGTAAACGGGGGGCAATATAATGAGCAGTTCTTC.